This T cell receptor (beta chain) was recovered during a study of T cell responses to AZD1222 COVID-19 vaccine. The study's findings and limits: Among those given AZD1222, only five or six were seropositive at baseline.

Note on this clone: The antigen is not known.

The repertoire was sequenced with immunoSEQ multiplex PCR; TCRdb's copy has only in-frame clones and lacks some. The sample contains a few hundred thousand clones, more than 85% of which appear only once. This CDR3 is built from 14 residues. The V gene end was trimmed by 5 bases and the J gene end by 10 bases; junction bases not matched to a gene: 6. Germline loops: CDR1 MNHEY, CDR2 SMNVEV (reference sequence). The sequence was collected from an adult in good health. The chain is built from TRBV27 and TRBJ1-6, with TRBD1 matching over 9 bases. The input for sequencing was peripheral blood, taken on day 0 of AZD1222 vaccination. CDR3 sequence: CASSPGTGSSPLHF. For the CDR3, the DNA is TGTGCCAGCAGTCCCGGGACAGGGAGCTCACCCCTCCACTTT.